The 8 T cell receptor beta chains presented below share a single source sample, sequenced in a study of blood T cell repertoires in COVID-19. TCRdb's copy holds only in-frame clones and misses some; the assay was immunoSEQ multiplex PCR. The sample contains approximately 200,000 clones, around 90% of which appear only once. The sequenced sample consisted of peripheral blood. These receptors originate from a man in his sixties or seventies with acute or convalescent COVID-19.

The CDR3 region is CAIGAGGYNEQFF. The CDR3 DNA reads as TGTGCCATCGGGGCAGGGGGGTACAATGAGCAGTTCTTC. V and J are TRBV10-3 and TRBJ2-1, with D maybe TRBD1 (7 bases). This CDR3 has 13 amino acids. From germline, CDR1 is ENHRY and CDR2 SYGVKD. The V and J ends lost 8 bases and 4 bases respectively, with 12 bases between them.

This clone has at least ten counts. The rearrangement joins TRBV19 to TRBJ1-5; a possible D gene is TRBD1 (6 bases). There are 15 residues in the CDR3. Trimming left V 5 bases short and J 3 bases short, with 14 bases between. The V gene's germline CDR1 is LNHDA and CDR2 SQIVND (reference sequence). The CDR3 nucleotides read TGTGCCAGTAGTCCCACAGGGAGAAACAATCAGCCCCAGCATTTT. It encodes CASSPTGRNNQPQHF.

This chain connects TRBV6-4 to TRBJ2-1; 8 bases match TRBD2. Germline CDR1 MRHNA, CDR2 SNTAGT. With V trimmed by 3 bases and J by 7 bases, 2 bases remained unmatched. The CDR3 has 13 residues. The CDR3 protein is CASSEERGNEQFF. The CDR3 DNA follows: TGTGCCAGCAGTGAAGAGCGGGGGAATGAGCAGTTCTTC.

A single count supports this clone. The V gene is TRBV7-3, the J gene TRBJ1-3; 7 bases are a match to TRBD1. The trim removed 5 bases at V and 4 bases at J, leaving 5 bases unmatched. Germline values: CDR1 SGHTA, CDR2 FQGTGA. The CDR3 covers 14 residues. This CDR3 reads CASSPQGSGNTIYF. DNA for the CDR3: TGTGCCAGCAGCCCACAGGGGTCCGGAAACACCATATATTTT.

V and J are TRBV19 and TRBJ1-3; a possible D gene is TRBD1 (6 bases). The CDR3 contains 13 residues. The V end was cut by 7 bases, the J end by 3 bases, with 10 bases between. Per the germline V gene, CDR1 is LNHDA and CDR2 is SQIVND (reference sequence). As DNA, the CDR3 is TGTGCCAGTAACAGGGTAAATGGAAACACCATATATTTT. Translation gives CASNRVNGNTIYF.

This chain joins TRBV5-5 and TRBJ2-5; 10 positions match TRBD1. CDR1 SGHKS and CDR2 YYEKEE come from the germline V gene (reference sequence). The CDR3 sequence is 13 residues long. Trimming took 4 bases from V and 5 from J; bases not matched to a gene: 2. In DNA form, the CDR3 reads TGTGCCAGCAGCAAGGGACAGGGGGAGACCCAGTACTTC. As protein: CASSKGQGETQYF.

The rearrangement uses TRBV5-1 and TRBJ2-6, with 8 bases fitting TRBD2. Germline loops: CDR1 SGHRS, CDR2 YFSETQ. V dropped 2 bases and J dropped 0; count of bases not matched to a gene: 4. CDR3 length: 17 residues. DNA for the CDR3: TGCGCCAGCAGCTTACGGACTAGCATCTCTGGGGCCAACGTCCTGACTTTC. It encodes CASSLRTSISGANVLTF.

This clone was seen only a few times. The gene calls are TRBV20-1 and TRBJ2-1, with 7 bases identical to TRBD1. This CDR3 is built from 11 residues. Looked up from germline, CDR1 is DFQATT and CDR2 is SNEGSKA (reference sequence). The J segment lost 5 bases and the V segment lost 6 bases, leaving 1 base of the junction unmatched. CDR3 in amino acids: CSAGQNNEQFF. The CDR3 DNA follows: TGCAGTGCGGGACAGAACAATGAGCAGTTCTTC.